These 18 T cell receptor beta chains originate from one sample sequenced in a study of blood T cell repertoires in COVID-19. TCRdb's copy holds only in-frame clones and misses some; the assay was immunoSEQ multiplex PCR. The table records some 260,000 clones, roughly nine tenths of them present only once. Sequencing was done on a sample of PBMCs or T cells enriched from blood (not recorded which). These receptors all stem from a woman aged 25-40 years with acute COVID-19.

The chain employs TRBV2 and TRBJ1-2; maybe TRBD1 (6 bases). With 6 bases removed from V and 8 bases from J, the gap between germline ends came to 16 bases. This CDR3 has 13 residues. The germline V gene encodes CDR1 SNHLY and CDR2 FYNNEI. CDR3: CASRSGGTQGYTF. The CDR3 DNA reads as TGTGCCAGCAGGTCTGGGGGCACTCAGGGCTACACCTTC.

The V and J genes are TRBV6-1 and TRBJ2-1, with D tentatively TRBD1 (6 bases). Trimming removed 1 base at V and 4 bases at J, with 11 bases between. The CDR3 is made up of 15 amino acids. CDR1 and CDR2 (germline): MNHNS, SASEGT. The CDR3 DNA reads TGTGCCAGCAGTGAAGGAGTAAGGGGGTACAATGAGCAGTTCTTC. Its translation: CASSEGVRGYNEQFF.

This clone appeared a single time. The rearrangement joins TRBV28 to TRBJ1-4, with 7 nucleotides matching TRBD1. This CDR3 is built from 14 residues. V lost 6 bases, J lost 8 bases, and 9 bases stayed unmatched. The germline V gene has CDR1 MDHEN and CDR2 SYDVKM. CDR3 protein: CASSLTGTEEKLFF. CDR3 nucleotides: TGTGCCAGCAGCCTAACCGGGACAGAAGAAAAACTGTTTTTT. The variable domain in full, completed from reference TRBV28 and TRBJ1-4, reads DVKVTQSSRYLVKRTGEKVFLECVQDMDHENMFWYRQDPGLGLRLIYFSYDVKMKEKGDIPEGYSVSREKKERFSLILESASTNQTSMYLCASSLTGTEEKLFFGSGTQLSVL.

The gene calls are TRBV28 and TRBJ1-2, with TRBD1 identical over 12 bases. This CDR3 is 15 amino acids long. Germline CDR1 is MDHEN and CDR2 is SYDVKM. V shed 4 bases and J 4 bases; nucleotides not matched to a gene: 4. The CDR3 region has the DNA TGTGCCAGCAGTTCGCCGGGACAGGGGGCCTATGGCTACACCTTC. Translating it yields CASSSPGQGAYGYTF.

The chain combines TRBV6-1 with TRBJ2-5, with a possible D match to TRBD2 (6 bases). Germline CDR1 reads MNHNS; CDR2 reads SASEGT. V lost 11 bases to trimming and J lost 2 bases, with 9 bases between them. The CDR3 is 11 amino acids. For the CDR3, the DNA is TGTGCCGTTGGGGGGCAAGAGACCCAGTACTTC. This encodes CAVGGQETQYF.

This chain connects TRBV27 to TRBJ2-7; no clear D gene. CDR3 length equals 14 residues. The germline V gene has CDR1 MNHEY and CDR2 SMNVEV (reference sequence). V shed 3 bases and J shed 0 bases, with 9 bases lying between them. The CDR3 spells CASSLRPGSYEQYF. Here the CDR3 DNA reads TGTGCCAGCAGTTTGAGGCCTGGCTCCTACGAGCAGTACTTC.

J is TRBJ1-3 and V is TRBV7-9; D remains unclear. V was cut by 5 bases and J by 2 bases, with 10 bases left in between. The CDR3 runs to 14 residues. Germline V gene sequence: CDR1 SEHNR, CDR2 FQNEAQ (reference sequence). CDR3 DNA sequence: TGTGCCAGCAGCCGATTGAGGACTGGAAACACCATATATTTT. Its translation: CASSRLRTGNTIYF.

The J gene is TRBJ1-2, the V gene TRBV5-4; TRBD1 matches at 7 bases. Trimming took 4 bases from V and 2 from J; bases not matched to a gene: 8. Germline-derived CDR1 and CDR2 are SGHNT and YYREEE (reference sequence). The CDR3 is made up of 15 amino acids. The CDR3 DNA sequence: TGTGCCAGCAGCGGGGAACAGGGGAAAAACTATGGCTACACCTTC. This translates into CASSGEQGKNYGYTF.

This clone has a handful of counts. V is TRBV29-1 and J is TRBJ2-2; the match to TRBD1 covers 9 bases. V shed 4 bases, J shed 6 bases, and the junction held 0 bases outside the gene matches. The CDR3 sequence is 12 residues long. Per germline, CDR1 SQVTM and CDR2 ANQGSEA. DNA for the CDR3: TGCAGCGTTGGGACAGGGGCCGGGGAGCTGTTTTTT. Encoded protein: CSVGTGAGELFF.

This clone was detected only once. The chain is built from TRBV6-6 and TRBJ2-4, with 8 bases identical to TRBD1. J gave up 2 bases and V 5 bases, and 11 bases lay outside the gene matches. Germline assignment: CDR1 MNHNY and CDR2 SVGAGI (reference sequence). The length of the CDR3 is 17 residues. The CDR3 reads CASSQSRGLVTKNIQYF. In nucleotides, the CDR3 is TGTGCCAGCAGTCAGTCCAGGGGGCTTGTGACCAAAAACATTCAGTACTTC.

The J gene is TRBJ1-6, the V gene TRBV6-6; the D gene is possibly TRBD1 (5 bases). The CDR3 has 14 residues. Germline V gene sequence: CDR1 MNHNY, CDR2 SVGAGI (reference sequence). V lost 2 bases and J lost 7, with 9 bases in between. CDR3 loop: CASSYGGGNSPLHF. Here the CDR3 DNA reads TGTGCCAGCAGTTACGGGGGAGGGAATTCACCCCTCCACTTT.

This clone is a singleton in its sample. The chain combines TRBV27 with TRBJ2-7; 9 bases agree with TRBD2. Germline V CDR1 and CDR2: MNHEY, SMNVEV (reference sequence). This CDR3 spans 18 amino acids. With V trimmed by 2 bases and J by 2 bases, 13 bases remained unmatched. The chain's CDR3 is CASSLHPSGAGGAYEQYF. Written as DNA, the CDR3 is TGTGCCAGCAGTTTACACCCCTCGGGGGCGGGGGGGGCCTACGAGCAGTACTTC.

The rearrangement uses TRBV7-2 and TRBJ1-4; the D is unclear. The V end lost 2 bases, the J end lost 6 bases, and 10 bases lay between the germline ends. Germline CDR1 and CDR2: SGHTA and FQGNSA. The CDR3 loop spans 14 amino acids. This CDR3 reads CASSLSRRDEKLFF. The CDR3 region has the DNA TGTGCCAGCAGCTTATCTAGGCGCGATGAAAAACTGTTTTTT.

This chain uses TRBV10-2 with TRBJ1-2, with 7 positions matching TRBD1. There are 13 residues in the CDR3. Germline-derived CDR1 and CDR2 are WSHSY and SAAADI. Unmatched junction bases numbered 2, after V lost 7 bases and J lost 0 bases. The CDR3 sequence: CASTGGTNYGYTF. CDR3 DNA sequence: TGCGCCAGCACAGGGGGGACTAACTATGGCTACACCTTC.

The V and J genes are TRBV19 and TRBJ1-5, with D possibly TRBD1 on 6 matching bases. CDR1 is LNHDA and CDR2 is SQIVND in the germline V gene (reference sequence). The ends were cut back, 9 bases at V and 4 bases at J, with 10 bases in the middle. The CDR3 is made up of 12 amino acids. CDR3 in amino acids: CASRGRNQPQHF. The DNA for the CDR3 is TGTGCCAGCAGGGGACGAAATCAGCCCCAGCATTTT. Full variable domain (outside the CDR3, taken from reference TRBV19 and TRBJ1-5): DGGITQSPKYLFRKEGQNVTLSCEQNLNHDAMYWYRQDPGQGLRLIYYSQIVNDFQKGDIAEGYSVSREKKESFPLTVTSAQKNPTAFYLCASRGRNQPQHFGDGTRLSIL.

This chain links TRBV4-2 with TRBJ2-3, with D uncertain. The CDR3 contains 14 residues. Germline CDR1 is LGHNA and CDR2 is YNFKEQ. The V end lost 3 bases, the J end lost 1 base, and 8 bases lay between the germline ends. In DNA, the CDR3 is TGTGCCAGCAGCCATAAACACGGCACAGATACGCAGTATTTT. It is translated as CASSHKHGTDTQYF.

The gene calls are TRBV6-5 and TRBJ1-1; possible D gene TRBD1, 5 bases. Germline V gives CDR1 MNHEY, CDR2 SVGAGI. The CDR3 consists of 15 residues. Trimming pared 10 bases from V and 2 bases from J, leaving 20 bases between. The CDR3 DNA reads TGTGCCACTACCCAGGGTCGACCCAAAAACACTGAAGCTTTCTTT. Protein product: CATTQGRPKNTEAFF.

The chain employs TRBV7-8 and TRBJ2-7; 10 bases fit TRBD1. The V gene's germline CDR1 is SGHVS and CDR2 FQNEAQ. This CDR3 comprises 14 residues. After removal of 5 bases from V and 4 bases from J, the junction contained 5 bases not matched to a gene. CDR3 coding DNA: TGTGCCAGCAGCGACCGGGACAGGGGTTACGAGCAGTACTTC. Translated: CASSDRDRGYEQYF.